What follows describes a single T cell receptor beta chain. Sequencing was performed with immunoSEQ multiplex PCR; in TCRdb, only in-frame clones are kept and a portion is missing. The sample has 250,000 or so clones; approximately 85% are singletons. The data were obtained in a study of blood T cell repertoires in COVID-19. The CDR3 length is 15 residues. V lost 5 bases to trimming and J lost 4 bases, with 12 bases between them. Germline values: CDR1 SGHVS, CDR2 FNYEAQ. This receptor was identified in a woman aged 45-65 years who had been exposed to COVID-19. The specimen was PBMCs or T cells enriched from blood (not recorded which). The chain is built from TRBV7-6 and TRBJ2-6; no reliable D call. CDR3 in amino acids: CASSRGGLGANVLTF. The CDR3, as DNA: TGTGCCAGCAGCCGCGGCGGATTGGGGGCCAACGTCCTGACTTTC.